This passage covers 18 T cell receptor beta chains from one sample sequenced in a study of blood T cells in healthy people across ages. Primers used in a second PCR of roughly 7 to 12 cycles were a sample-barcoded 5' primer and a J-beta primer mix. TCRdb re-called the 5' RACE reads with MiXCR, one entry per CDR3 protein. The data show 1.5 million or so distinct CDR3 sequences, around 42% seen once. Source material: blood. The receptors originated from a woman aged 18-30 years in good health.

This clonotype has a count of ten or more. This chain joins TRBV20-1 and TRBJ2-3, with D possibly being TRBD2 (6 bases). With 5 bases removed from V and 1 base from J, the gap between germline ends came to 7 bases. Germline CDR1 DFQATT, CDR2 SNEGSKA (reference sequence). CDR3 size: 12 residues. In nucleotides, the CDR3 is TGCAGTGCTGGCGGGGGCACAGATACGCAGTATTTT. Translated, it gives CSAGGGTDTQYF.

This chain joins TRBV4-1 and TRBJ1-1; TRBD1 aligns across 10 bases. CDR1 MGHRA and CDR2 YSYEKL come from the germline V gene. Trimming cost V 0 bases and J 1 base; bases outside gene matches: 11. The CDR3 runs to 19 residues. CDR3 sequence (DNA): TGCGCCAGCAGCCAAGATCCTTGGGGACAGGGGAAGTGGAACACTGAAGCTTTCTTT. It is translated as CASSQDPWGQGKWNTEAFF.

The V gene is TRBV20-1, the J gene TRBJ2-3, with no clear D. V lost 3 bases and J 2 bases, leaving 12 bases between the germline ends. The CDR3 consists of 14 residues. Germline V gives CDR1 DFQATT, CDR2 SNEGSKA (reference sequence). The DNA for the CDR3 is TGCAGTGCTAGCTGGCAGGCCTACACAGATACGCAGTATTTT. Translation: CSASWQAYTDTQYF.

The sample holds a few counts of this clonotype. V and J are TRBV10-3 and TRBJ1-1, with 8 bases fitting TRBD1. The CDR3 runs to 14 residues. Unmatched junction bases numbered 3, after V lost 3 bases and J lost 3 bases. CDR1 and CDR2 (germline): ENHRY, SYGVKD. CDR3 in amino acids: CAISEGDRYTEAFF. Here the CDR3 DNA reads TGTGCCATCAGTGAAGGGGACAGGTACACTGAAGCTTTCTTT.

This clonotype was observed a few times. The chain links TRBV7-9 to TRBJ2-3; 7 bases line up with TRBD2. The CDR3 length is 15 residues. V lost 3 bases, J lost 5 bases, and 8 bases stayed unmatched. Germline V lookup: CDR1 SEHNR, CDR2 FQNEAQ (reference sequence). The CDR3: CASSLGAGVLDTQYF. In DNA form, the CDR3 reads TGTGCCAGCAGCTTGGGCGCGGGAGTTCTAGATACGCAGTATTTT.

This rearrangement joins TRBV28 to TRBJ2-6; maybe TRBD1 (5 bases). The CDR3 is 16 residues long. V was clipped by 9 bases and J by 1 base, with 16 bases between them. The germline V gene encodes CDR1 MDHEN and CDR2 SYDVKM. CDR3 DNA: TGTGCCAGTGGCGACAGAGGTCAATCTGGGGCCAACGTCCTGACTTTC. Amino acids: CASGDRGQSGANVLTF.

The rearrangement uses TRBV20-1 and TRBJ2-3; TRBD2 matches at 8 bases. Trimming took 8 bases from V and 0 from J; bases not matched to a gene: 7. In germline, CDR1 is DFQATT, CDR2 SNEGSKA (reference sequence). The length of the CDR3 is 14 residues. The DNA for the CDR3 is TGCAGTCATCTTAGCGGGACTAGCACAGATACGCAGTATTTT. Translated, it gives CSHLSGTSTDTQYF.

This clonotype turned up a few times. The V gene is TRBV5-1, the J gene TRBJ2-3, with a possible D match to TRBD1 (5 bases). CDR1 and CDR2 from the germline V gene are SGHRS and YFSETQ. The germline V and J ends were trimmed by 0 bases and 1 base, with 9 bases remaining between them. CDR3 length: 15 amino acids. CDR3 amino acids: CASSLAGFGTDTQYF. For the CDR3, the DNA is TGCGCCAGCAGCTTGGCAGGGTTCGGCACAGATACGCAGTATTTT.

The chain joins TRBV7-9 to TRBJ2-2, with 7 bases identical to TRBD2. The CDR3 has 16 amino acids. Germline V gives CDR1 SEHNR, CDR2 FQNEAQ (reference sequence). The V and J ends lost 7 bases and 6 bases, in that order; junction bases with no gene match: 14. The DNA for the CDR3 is TGTGCCAGCACCTTCCGCGGAGGGAGGGAGGCCGGGGAGCTGTTTTTT. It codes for CASTFRGGREAGELFF.

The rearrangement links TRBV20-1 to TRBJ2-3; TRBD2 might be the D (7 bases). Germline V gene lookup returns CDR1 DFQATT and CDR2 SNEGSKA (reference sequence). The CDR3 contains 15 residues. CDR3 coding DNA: TGCAGCACGGAGTCAGAGGGGAGGGGGTATGATACGCAGTATTTT. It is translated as CSTESEGRGYDTQYF.

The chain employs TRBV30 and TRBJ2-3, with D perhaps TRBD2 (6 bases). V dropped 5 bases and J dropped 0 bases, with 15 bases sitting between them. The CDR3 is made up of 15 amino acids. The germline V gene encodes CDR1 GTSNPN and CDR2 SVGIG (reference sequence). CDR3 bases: TGTGCCTGGTCGCCTGGGACTTCTAGCACAGATACGCAGTATTTT. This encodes CAWSPGTSSTDTQYF.

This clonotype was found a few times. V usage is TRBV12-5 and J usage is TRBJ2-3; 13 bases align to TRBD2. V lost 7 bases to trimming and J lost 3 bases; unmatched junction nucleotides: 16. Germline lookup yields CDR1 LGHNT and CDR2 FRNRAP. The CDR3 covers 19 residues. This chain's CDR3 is CASAQGGVTGLAGTDTQYF. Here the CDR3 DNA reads TGTGCTAGTGCCCAGGGGGGGGTTACGGGACTAGCGGGAACAGATACGCAGTATTTT.

This chain's CDR3 is CAISESWTGDPNTEAFF. The CDR3 region has the DNA TGTGCCATCAGTGAGTCATGGACAGGGGATCCCAACACTGAAGCTTTCTTT. The chain joins TRBV10-3 to TRBJ1-1, with TRBD1 identical over 9 bases. Trimming cost V 0 bases and J 2 bases; bases outside gene matches: 7. Germline values: CDR1 ENHRY, CDR2 SYGVKD. CDR3 length: 17 residues.

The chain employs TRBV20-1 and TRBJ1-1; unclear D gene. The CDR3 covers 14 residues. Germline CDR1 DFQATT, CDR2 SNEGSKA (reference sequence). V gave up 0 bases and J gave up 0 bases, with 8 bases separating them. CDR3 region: CSARDRAVNTEAFF. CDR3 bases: TGCAGTGCTAGAGACCGGGCGGTGAACACTGAAGCTTTCTTT.

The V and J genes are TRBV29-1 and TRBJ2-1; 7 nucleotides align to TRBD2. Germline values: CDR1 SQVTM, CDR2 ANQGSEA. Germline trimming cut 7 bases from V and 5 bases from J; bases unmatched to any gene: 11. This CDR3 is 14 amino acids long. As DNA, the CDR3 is TGCAGCGCCGCGGTACTAGCGAGTCACAATGAGCAGTTCTTC. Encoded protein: CSAAVLASHNEQFF.

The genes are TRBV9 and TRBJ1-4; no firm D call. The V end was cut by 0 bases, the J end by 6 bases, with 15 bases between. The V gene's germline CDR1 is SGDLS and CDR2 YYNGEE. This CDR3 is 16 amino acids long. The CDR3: CASSVGSGITDEKLFF. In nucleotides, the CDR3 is TGTGCCAGCAGCGTAGGTTCGGGGATAACGGATGAAAAACTGTTTTTT.

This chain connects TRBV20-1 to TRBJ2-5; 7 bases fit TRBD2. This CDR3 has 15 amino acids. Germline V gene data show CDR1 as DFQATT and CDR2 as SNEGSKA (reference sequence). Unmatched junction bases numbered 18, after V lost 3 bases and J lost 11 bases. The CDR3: CSASTWSGADNEQYF. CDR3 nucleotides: TGCAGTGCTAGTACCTGGAGCGGGGCCGACAATGAGCAGTACTTC.

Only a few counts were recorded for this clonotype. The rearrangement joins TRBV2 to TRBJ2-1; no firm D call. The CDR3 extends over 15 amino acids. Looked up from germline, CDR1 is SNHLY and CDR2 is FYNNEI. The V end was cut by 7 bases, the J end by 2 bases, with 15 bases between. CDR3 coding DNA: TGTGCCAGCACCATCGAACCTCTCCCCTACAATGAGCAGTTCTTC. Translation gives CASTIEPLPYNEQFF.